This TCR beta chain was found in a study of T cells after yellow fever vaccination (dated by TCRdb to between 2018 and 2020). In the study overall: The SMART-Seq v4 Ultra Low Input RNA kit was used to prepare libraries from fractions with low cell numbers. To track T-cell clones before and after primary and booster YFV17D yellow fever vaccination, bulk TCR alpha and beta repertoires were sequenced longitudinally. Bulk PBMC replicates and cell subsets were isolated from blood drawn at multiple timepoints before and after both primary and secondary immunization. The cohort comprised two healthy male donors, one aged 18 to 30 and one aged 30 to 40 years.

Study-wide findings and limitations: The study included only two donors, which limits how far the findings can be generalized. A small share of clonotypes was detected in both CD4 and CD8 compartments, with the overlap likely arising from convergent recombination. FACS-sorted repertoires could contain abundant contaminating clonotypes from the bulk population, so computational filtering was required. Most clones expanded after primary vaccination (roughly 96% of CD4 and roughly 90% of CD8) were re-detected after the booster, suggesting that broad memory maintenance occurred. The secondary T-cell response was found to be weaker but faster than the primary response, with a peak reached on day 5 rather than on day 15.

The treatment or condition label here, explained by the study, means: live attenuated yellow fever vaccine strain. At every blood-draw timepoint, two biological replicates of bulk PBMCs were collected. A standard Ficoll-Paque protocol was used to isolate PBMCs from peripheral blood. RNA was extracted with TriZol from bulk PBMCs, CD4 and CD8 fractions, and dextramer-positive and dextramer-negative fractions. The CDR3 goes from the cysteine to the phenylalanine over 13 residues. Only CDR3 DNA is held: 39 bases, read in frame from base 1. V gives up 1 base and J gives up 3 bases, and the segment between their germline ends measures 6 bases. CDR1 is given as SGHAT and CDR2 as FQNNGV, both from the germline V gene. Ten or more counts support this clonotype. The clone's antigen remains unknown. No base quality values were provided; no much bigger clone lies one nucleotide off. Reads for this sample came from an Illumina NovaSeq 6000. TCR cDNA was made using 5'RACE template switching, a step that added a universal primer site and unique molecular identifiers. cDNA synthesis was primed from both the TCR alpha and TCR beta constant segments. Libraries were amplified in two PCR steps, with sample barcodes and sequencing adapters added in the second step. Libraries were sequenced on Illumina HiSeq 2500 (2x100 bp) or NovaSeq (2x150 bp). For the original study's pipeline: MIGEC was used to demultiplex reads and collapse the reads into UMI consensus sequences, and MiXCR was used for V(D)J alignment. Vaccine-responding clonotypes were identified with edgeR using replicate PBMC samples, with FDR below 0.01 and a log2 fold change above 5 up to day 15 being required. CD4 or CD8 identity was assigned to each bulk clonotype according to whether the clonotype was present at higher abundance in the sequenced CD4 repertoire or the sequenced CD8 repertoire. TCRdb reworked the public reads: Q25 trimming with fastp, MiXCR clone assembly, productive beta chains retained. Entries are consolidated by CDR3 protein sequence, retaining the most common genes and DNA. The V and J calls were determined by TCRdb, not by the authors. The sample yields around 300,000 distinct CDR3 sequences; approximately 4% were counted once. Together, the top ten hold roughly a fifth of the sample.

This chain joins TRBV11-2 to TRBJ1-1, with no D gene named confidently. Sequencing used PBMCs, obtained 15 days after the yellow fever booster vaccination. The clonotype originates from a man aged 18 to 29 who received the YFV17D yellow fever vaccine. Read as DNA, the sequence is TGTGCCAGCAGCTTAGCCCTTTACACTGAAGCTTTCTTT. Translated, it gives CASSLALYTEAFF.